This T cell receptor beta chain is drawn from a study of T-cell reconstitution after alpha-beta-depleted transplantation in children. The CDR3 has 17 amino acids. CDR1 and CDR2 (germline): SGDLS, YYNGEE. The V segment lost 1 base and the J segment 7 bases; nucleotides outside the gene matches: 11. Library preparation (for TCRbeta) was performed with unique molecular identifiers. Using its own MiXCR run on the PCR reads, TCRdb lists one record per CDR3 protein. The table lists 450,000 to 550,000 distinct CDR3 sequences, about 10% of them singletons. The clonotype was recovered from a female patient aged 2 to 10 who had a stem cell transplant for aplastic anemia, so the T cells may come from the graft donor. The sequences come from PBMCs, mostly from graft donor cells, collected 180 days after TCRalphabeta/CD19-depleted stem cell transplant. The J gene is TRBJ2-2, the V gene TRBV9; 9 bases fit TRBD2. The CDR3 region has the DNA TGTGCCAGCAGCGTACTCTCGGGGACTAGCATCAGCGGGGAGCTGTTTTTT. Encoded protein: CASSVLSGTSISGELFF.